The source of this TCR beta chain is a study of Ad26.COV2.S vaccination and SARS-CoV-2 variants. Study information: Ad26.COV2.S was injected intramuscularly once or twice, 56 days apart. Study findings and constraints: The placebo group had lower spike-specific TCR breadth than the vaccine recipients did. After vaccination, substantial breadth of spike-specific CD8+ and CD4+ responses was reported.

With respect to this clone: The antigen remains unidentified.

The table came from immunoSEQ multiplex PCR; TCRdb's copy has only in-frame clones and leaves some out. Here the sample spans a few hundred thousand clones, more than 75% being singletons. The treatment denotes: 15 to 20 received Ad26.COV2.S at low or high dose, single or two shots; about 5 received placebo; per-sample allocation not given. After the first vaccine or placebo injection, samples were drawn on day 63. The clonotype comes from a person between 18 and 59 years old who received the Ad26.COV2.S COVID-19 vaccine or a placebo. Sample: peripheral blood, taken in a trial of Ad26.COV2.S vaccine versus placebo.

CDR3 in amino acids: CASSPRTGTGNTIYF. In DNA form, the CDR3 reads TGTGCCAGCTCACCCCGGACAGGGACTGGAAACACCATATATTTT. The chain links TRBV18 to TRBJ1-3, with 8 bases matching TRBD1. The CDR3 contains 15 residues. V dropped 3 bases and J dropped 2; count of bases not matched to a gene: 3. Per the germline V gene, CDR1 is KGHSH and CDR2 is LQKENI. Based on the CDR3 plus reference TRBV18 and TRBJ1-3, the full variable domain is NAGVMQNPRHLVRRRGQEARLRCSPMKGHSHVYWYRQLPEEGLKFMVYLQKENIIDESGMPKERFSAEFPKEGPSILRIQQVVRGDSAAYFCASSPRTGTGNTIYFGEGSWLTVV.